Below are 8 T cell receptor beta chains sequenced from a single sample in a study of T cell clones after liver transplantation. Method: immunoSEQ multiplex PCR; TCRdb's copy keeps in-frame clones and lacks some. The sample holds tens of thousands of clones, 71% seen once. The sequencing here drew on CD4+ T cells from blood, taken before liver transplant. The receptor set was obtained from a human donor who received a liver transplant.

There are a few counts of this clone. The chain joins TRBV7-9 to TRBJ2-5; D perhaps matches TRBD2 (6 bases). The germline V and J ends were trimmed by 5 bases and 4 bases, with 14 bases remaining between them. CDR3 length: 14 residues. CDR1 is SEHNR and CDR2 is FQNEAQ in the germline V gene (reference sequence). The CDR3 region is CASSLIRGGETQYF. CDR3 in DNA: TGTGCCAGCAGCCTCATAAGGGGAGGAGAGACCCAGTACTTC.

The rearrangement joins TRBV28 to TRBJ2-7; possible D gene TRBD1, 5 bases. Per the germline V gene, CDR1 is MDHEN and CDR2 is SYDVKM. V was trimmed by 8 bases and J by 1 base, leaving 15 bases between them. The CDR3 sequence is 14 residues long. The CDR3 region has the DNA TGTGCCAGCGAAAGGGCAGGGCTATCCTACGAGCAGTACTTC. It encodes CASERAGLSYEQYF.

The chain joins TRBV30 to TRBJ2-3; D remains unclear. Germline CDR1 reads GTSNPN; CDR2 reads SVGIG (reference sequence). CDR3 length: 13 amino acids. V was pared by 1 base and J by 5 bases, with 10 bases between. The CDR3 loop reads CAWSGWSGDTQYF. The DNA of the CDR3 is TGTGCCTGGAGTGGCTGGTCGGGAGATACGCAGTATTTT.

CDR3 loop: CASRITQGFNTGELFF. The CDR3 coding sequence is TGTGCCAGCAGGATCACACAGGGGTTTAACACCGGGGAGCTGTTTTTT. The V and J genes are TRBV6-6 and TRBJ2-2; 7 bases align to TRBD1. The CDR3 is 16 amino acids. The germline V gene has CDR1 MNHNY and CDR2 SVGAGI (reference sequence). Trimming at V came to 6 bases and at J to 2 bases, leaving 9 bases not matched to a gene.

The chain uses TRBV5-1 and TRBJ2-2, with a possible D match to TRBD2 (6 bases). With 2 bases removed from V and 0 bases from J, the gap between germline ends came to 11 bases. From germline, CDR1 is SGHRS and CDR2 YFSETQ. The CDR3 runs 16 residues. The CDR3 is CASSLLGGANTGELFF. Here the CDR3 DNA reads TGCGCCAGCAGCTTATTGGGAGGCGCGAACACCGGGGAGCTGTTTTTT. Full variable domain (missing parts from reference TRBV5-1 and TRBJ2-2): KAGVTQTPRYLIKTRGQQVTLSCSPISGHRSVSWYQQTPGQGLQFLFEYFSETQRNKGNFPGRFSGRQFSNSRSEMNVSTLELGDSALYLCASSLLGGANTGELFFGEGSRLTVL.

The rearrangement joins TRBV20-1 to TRBJ2-7, with 10 nucleotides matching TRBD1. Trimming at V came to 5 bases and at J to 5 bases, leaving 0 bases not matched to a gene. The CDR3 runs to 11 residues. CDR1 is DFQATT, CDR2 SNEGSKA, per germline (reference sequence). The CDR3 DNA reads TGCAGTGCTGGGACAGGGGACGAGCAGTACTTC. As protein: CSAGTGDEQYF.

The chain employs TRBV19 and TRBJ1-4; 10 bases fit TRBD1. Trimming cost V 4 bases and J 7 bases; bases outside gene matches: 18. Per the germline V gene, CDR1 is LNHDA and CDR2 is SQIVND (reference sequence). The CDR3 loop spans 19 amino acids. The CDR3 reads CASSTGATGGASRSEKLFF. In nucleotides, the CDR3 is TGTGCCAGTAGTACCGGGGCGACAGGGGGCGCAAGCCGAAGTGAAAAACTGTTTTTT.

CDR3 residues: CASSQRGASGNTIYF. The DNA of the CDR3 is TGTGCCAGCAGCCAGCGGGGGGCTTCTGGAAACACCATATATTTT. V usage is TRBV7-6 and J usage is TRBJ1-3, with a weak D call TRBD1 (6 bases). CDR1 and CDR2 from the germline V gene are SGHVS and FNYEAQ. This CDR3 region has 15 residues. V lost 5 bases and J 1 base, leaving 12 bases between the germline ends. Variable domain in full (rest from reference TRBV7-6 and TRBJ1-3): GAGVSQSPRYKVTKRGQDVALRCDPISGHVSLYWYRQALGQGPEFLTYFNYEAQQDKSGLPNDRFSAERPEGSISTLTIQRTEQRDSAMYRCASSQRGASGNTIYFGEGSWLTVV.